This T cell receptor beta chain is drawn from a study of T cell repertoires in cytomegalovirus infection. Study-wide background: Both recently identified HLA-C-restricted and well-studied HLA-B-restricted CMV epitopes were used in the study.

TCRdb redid the calling of the reads with MiXCR, one entry per CDR3 protein. This table holds roughly 570,000 distinct CDR3 sequences, over 35% found once. General study results and limits: CMV carriers with the relevant HLA were identified by cumulative public TCR beta family frequency.

This clonotype has a handful of counts. As yet, its antigen is unknown. This CDR3 is built from 14 residues. Trimming took 8 bases from V and 0 from J, leaving 14 bases between them. CDR1 and CDR2 (germline): MGHDK, SYGVNS. The V and J genes are TRBV25-1 and TRBJ2-7; D remains ambiguous. The sample in question was cultured PBMCs, obtained from culture after CMV antigen stimulation. The TCR sequence derives from a human donor in good health (CMV status not recorded). Some clones in this sample may be carry-over from other donors' samples. The CDR3 loop is CASSLARFSYEQYF. For the CDR3, the DNA is TGTGCCAGCTCACTCGCCAGGTTCTCCTACGAGCAGTACTTC.